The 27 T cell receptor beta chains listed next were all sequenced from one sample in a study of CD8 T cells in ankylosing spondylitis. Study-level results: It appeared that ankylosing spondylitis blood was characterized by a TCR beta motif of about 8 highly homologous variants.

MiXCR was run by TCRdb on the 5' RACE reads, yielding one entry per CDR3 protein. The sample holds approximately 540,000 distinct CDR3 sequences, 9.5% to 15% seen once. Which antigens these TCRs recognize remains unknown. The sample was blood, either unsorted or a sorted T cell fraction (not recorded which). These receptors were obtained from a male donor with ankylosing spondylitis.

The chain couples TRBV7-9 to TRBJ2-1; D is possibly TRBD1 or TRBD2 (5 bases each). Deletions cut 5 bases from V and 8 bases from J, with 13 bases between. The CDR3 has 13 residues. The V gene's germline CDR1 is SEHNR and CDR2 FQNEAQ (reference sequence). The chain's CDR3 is CASSPERGDEQFF. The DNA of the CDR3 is TGTGCCAGCAGCCCAGAGAGGGGCGATGAGCAGTTCTTC.

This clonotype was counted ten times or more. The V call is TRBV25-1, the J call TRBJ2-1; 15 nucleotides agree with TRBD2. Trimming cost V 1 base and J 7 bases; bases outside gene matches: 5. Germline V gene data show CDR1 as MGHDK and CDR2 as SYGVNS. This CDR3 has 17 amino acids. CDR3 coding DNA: TGTGCCAGCAGTGAATTCTCCGGGACTAGCGGGAGGAATGAGCAGTTCTTC. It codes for CASSEFSGTSGRNEQFF.

The CDR3, as DNA: TGCAGTGCTAGAGATAGTGGGGGAGCCACTGAAGCTTTCTTT. This translates into CSARDSGGATEAFF. The chain employs TRBV20-1 and TRBJ1-1; maybe TRBD1 (5 bases). The germline V gene encodes CDR1 DFQATT and CDR2 SNEGSKA (reference sequence). CDR3 length: 14 amino acids. With 0 bases removed from V and 4 bases from J, the gap between germline ends came to 12 bases.

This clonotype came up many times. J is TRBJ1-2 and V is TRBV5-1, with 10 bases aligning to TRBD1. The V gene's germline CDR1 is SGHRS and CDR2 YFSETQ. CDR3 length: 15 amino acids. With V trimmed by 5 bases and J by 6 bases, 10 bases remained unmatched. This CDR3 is CASSSRTGGPDGYTF. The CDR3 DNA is TGCGCCAGCAGTTCCCGGACAGGGGGACCGGATGGCTACACCTTC.

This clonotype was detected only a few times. CDR3 nucleotide sequence: TGTGCCAGCAGCCAACCAGCGGGAGCAGATACGCAGTATTTT. Protein product: CASSQPAGADTQYF. The chain is built from TRBV3-1 and TRBJ2-3; 8 nucleotides line up with TRBD2. With 2 bases clipped from V and 4 bases from J, the junction kept 2 bases outside the gene matches. Germline V gives CDR1 LGHDT, CDR2 YNNKEL (reference sequence). This CDR3 has 14 amino acids.

The chain's CDR3 is CSARTSASYEQYF. The DNA of the CDR3 is TGCAGCGCACGGACTAGCGCATCCTACGAGCAGTACTTC. The chain carries TRBV29-1 and TRBJ2-7; TRBD2 agrees at 9 bases. This CDR3 is built from 13 residues. CDR1 SQVTM and CDR2 ANQGSEA come from the germline V gene. Unmatched junction bases numbered 5, after V lost 7 bases and J lost 1 base.

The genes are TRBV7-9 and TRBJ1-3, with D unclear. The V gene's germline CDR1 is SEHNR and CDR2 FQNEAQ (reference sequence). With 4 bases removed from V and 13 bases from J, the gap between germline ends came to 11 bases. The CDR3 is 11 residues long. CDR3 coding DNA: TGTGCCAGCAGCTCGGAGGGTCGGATATATTTT. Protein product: CASSSEGRIYF.

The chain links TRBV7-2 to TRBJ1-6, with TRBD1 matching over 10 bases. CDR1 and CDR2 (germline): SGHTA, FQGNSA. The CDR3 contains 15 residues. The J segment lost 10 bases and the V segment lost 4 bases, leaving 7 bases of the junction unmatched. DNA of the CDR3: TGTGCCAGCAGCTCCCCCGGGACAGGGGTCTCACCCCTCCACTTT. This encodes CASSSPGTGVSPLHF.

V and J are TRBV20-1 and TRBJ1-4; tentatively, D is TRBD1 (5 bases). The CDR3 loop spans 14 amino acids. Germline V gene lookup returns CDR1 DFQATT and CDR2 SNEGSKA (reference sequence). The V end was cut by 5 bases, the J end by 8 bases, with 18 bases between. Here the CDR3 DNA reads TGCAGTGCTTCTTTACCCGGGGGGTGGGAAAAACTGTTTTTT. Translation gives CSASLPGGWEKLFF.

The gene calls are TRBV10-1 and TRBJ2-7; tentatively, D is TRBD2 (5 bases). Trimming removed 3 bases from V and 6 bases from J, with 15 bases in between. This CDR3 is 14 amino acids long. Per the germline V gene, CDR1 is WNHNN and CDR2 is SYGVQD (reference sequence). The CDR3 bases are TGCGCCAGCAGTGATGGGTTGGGAGCTCGCGAGCAGTACTTC. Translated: CASSDGLGAREQYF.

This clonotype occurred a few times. This CDR3 reads CSARDLGVGGYTQYF. In DNA, the CDR3 is TGCAGTGCTAGAGATCTGGGGGTCGGAGGGTATACGCAGTATTTT. The rearrangement uses TRBV20-1 and TRBJ2-3, with a tentative D call TRBD2 (6 bases). The ends were cut back, 0 bases at V and 7 bases at J, with 17 bases in the middle. Germline values: CDR1 DFQATT, CDR2 SNEGSKA (reference sequence). The CDR3 is made up of 15 amino acids.

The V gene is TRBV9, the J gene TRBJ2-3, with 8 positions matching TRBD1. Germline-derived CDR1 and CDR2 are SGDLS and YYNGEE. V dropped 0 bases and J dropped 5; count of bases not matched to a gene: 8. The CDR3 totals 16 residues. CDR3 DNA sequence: TGTGCCAGCAGCGTAGGCGGCAGGGGGCGCGGAGATACGCAGTATTTT. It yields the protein CASSVGGRGRGDTQYF.

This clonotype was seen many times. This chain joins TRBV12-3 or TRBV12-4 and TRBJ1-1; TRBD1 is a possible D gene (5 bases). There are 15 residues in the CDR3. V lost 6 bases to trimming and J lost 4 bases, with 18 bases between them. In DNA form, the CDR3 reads TGTGCCAGCAGGCCCGCCGAGGTAACAGGCACTGAAGCTTTCTTT. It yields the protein CASRPAEVTGTEAFF.

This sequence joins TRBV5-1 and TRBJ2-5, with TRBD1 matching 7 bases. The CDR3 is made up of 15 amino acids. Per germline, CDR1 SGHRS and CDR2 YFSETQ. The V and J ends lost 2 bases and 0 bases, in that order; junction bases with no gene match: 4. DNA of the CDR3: TGCGCCAGCAGCTTACAACAGGGGTACCAAGAGACCCAGTACTTC. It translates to CASSLQQGYQETQYF.

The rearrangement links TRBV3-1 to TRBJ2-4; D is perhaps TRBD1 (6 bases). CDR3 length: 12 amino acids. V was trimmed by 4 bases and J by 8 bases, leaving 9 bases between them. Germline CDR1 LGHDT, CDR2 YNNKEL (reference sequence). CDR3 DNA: TGTGCCAGCAGCCCCAGGGGAGACATTCAGTACTTC. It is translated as CASSPRGDIQYF.

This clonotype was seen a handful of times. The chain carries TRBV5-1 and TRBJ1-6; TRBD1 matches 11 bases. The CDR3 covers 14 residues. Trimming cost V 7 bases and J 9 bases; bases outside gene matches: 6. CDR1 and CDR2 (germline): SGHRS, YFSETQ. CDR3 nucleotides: TGCGCCAGCTCCGGACAGGGGGCATTTTCACCCCTCCACTTT. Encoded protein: CASSGQGAFSPLHF.

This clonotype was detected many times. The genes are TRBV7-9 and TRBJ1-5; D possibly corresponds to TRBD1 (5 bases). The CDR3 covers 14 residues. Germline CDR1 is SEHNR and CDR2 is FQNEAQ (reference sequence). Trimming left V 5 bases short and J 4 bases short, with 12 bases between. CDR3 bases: TGTGCCAGCAGCCCCAGCGGGGGGAATCAGCCCCAGCATTTT. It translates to CASSPSGGNQPQHF.

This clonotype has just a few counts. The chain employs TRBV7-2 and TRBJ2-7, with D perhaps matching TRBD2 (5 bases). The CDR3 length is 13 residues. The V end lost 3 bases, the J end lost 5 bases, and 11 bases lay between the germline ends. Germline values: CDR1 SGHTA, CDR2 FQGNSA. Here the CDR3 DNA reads TGTGCCAGCAGCTTCCGGGGTCTCAACGAGCAGTACTTC. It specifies CASSFRGLNEQYF.

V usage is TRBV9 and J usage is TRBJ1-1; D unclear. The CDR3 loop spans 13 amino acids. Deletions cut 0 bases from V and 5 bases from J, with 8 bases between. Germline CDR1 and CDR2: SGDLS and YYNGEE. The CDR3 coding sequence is TGTGCCAGCAGCGTAGATGGGCGTACTGAAGCTTTCTTT. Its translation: CASSVDGRTEAFF.

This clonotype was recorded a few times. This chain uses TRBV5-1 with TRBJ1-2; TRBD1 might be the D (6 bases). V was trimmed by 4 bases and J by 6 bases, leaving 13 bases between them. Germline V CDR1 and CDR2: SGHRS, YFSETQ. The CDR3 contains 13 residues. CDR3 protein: CASSGDNEHGYTF. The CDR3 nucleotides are TGCGCCAGCAGCGGGGACAATGAGCATGGCTACACCTTC.

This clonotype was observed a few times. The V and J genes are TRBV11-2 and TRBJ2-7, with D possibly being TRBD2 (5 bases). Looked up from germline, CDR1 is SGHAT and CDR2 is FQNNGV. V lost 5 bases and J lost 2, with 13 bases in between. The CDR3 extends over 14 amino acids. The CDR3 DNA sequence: TGTGCCAGCAGCCTCGACTATCAGACCTACGAGCAGTACGTC. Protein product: CASSLDYQTYEQYV.

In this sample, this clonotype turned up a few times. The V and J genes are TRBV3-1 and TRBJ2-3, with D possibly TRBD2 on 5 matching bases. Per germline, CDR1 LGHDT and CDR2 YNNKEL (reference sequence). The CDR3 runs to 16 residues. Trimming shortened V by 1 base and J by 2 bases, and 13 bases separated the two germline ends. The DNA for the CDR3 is TGTGCCAGCAGCCAAGTGTTGGCGGGCTACACAGATACGCAGTATTTT. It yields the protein CASSQVLAGYTDTQYF.

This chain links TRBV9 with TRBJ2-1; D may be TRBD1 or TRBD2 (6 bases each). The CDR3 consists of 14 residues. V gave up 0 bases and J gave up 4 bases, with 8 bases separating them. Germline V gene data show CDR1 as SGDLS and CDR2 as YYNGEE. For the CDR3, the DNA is TGTGCCAGCAGCGTAGGCGGGACATACAATGAGCAGTTCTTC. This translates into CASSVGGTYNEQFF.

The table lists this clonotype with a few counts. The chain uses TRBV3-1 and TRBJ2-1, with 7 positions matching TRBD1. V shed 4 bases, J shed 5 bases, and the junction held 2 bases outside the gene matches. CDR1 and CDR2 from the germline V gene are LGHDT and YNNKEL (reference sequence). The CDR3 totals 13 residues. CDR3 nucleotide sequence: TGTGCCAGCAGCCCGACAGGGCACAATGAGCAGTTCTTC. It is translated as CASSPTGHNEQFF.

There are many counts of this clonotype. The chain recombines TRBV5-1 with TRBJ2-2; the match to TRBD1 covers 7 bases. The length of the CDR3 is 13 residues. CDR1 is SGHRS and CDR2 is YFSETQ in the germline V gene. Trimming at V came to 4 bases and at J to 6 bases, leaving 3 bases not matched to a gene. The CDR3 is CASSETGAGELFF. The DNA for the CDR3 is TGCGCCAGCAGCGAAACAGGGGCCGGGGAGCTGTTTTTT.

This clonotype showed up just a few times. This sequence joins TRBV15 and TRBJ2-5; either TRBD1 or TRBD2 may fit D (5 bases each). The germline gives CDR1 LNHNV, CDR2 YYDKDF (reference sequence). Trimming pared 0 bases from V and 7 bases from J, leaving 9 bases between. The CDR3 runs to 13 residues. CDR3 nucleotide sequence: TGTGCCACCAGCAGAGAAGAGGGGAGGACCCAGTACTTC. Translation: CATSREEGRTQYF. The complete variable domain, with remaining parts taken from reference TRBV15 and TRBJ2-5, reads DAMVIQNPRYQVTQFGKPVTLSCSQTLNHNVMYWYQQKSSQAPKLLFHYYDKDFNNEADTPDNFQSRRPNTSFCFLDIRSPGLGDTAMYLCATSREEGRTQYFGPGTRLLVL.

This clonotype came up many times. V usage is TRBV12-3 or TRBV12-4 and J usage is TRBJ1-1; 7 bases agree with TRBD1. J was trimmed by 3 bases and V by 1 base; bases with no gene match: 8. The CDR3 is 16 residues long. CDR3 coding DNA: TGTGCCAGCAGTTTAGAGGCGAGGGGGCCTGACACTGAAGCTTTCTTT. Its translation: CASSLEARGPDTEAFF.